These T cell receptor beta chains were read from a single sample in a study of cytomegalovirus exposure and HLA in healthy donors. TCRdb's table, derived via immunoSEQ multiplex PCR, lists solely in-frame clones and lacks some. Of around 180,000 clones listed, approximately 81% are singletons. The sample taken for sequencing was PBMCs. These receptors were taken from a boy aged 5-17 years in good health and CMV-seronegative. Each CDR3 is given with its conserved first and last residue. The order of the fields is clone size, D gene, V gene, J gene, CDR3 DNA, CDR3 protein. D genes are given only for firm matches. Not all rows give a size; the values are once, few, many and, for expanded clones, a class.

NA	NA	TRBV5-1	TRBJ1-6	TGCGCCAGCAGCTCGACAGTCTCCTATAATTCACCCCTCCACTTT	CASSSTVSYNSPLHF
NA	TRBD2	TRBV9	TRBJ2-1	TGTGCCAGCAGCGTAGAGGGCCTAGCGGGCTACAATGAGCAGTTCTTC	CASSVEGLAGYNEQFF
NA	TRBD1	TRBV27	TRBJ2-7	TGTGCCAGCAGTGGAATTCAGACAGGGATGAGAGAGCAGTACTTC	CASSGIQTGMREQYF
once	NA	TRBV30	TRBJ1-1	TGTGCCTGGTCGCGTATTCTGGACACTGAAGCTTTCTTT	CAWSRILDTEAFF
few	NA	TRBV29-1	TRBJ2-5	TGCAGCGTTGAATACGACAGCAGCGAGACCCAGTACTTC	CSVEYDSSETQYF
NA	NA	TRBV5-4	TRBJ1-1	TGTGCCAGCAGCTTGGAACAGGCTTTATTGAACACTGAAGCTTTCTTT	CASSLEQALLNTEAFF
NA	NA	TRBV18	TRBJ2-5	TGTGCCAGCTCACCAACAGGGAAAGGGGGGGAGCAGTACTTC	CASSPTGKGGEQYF
NA	NA	TRBV6-5	TRBJ2-4	TGTGCCAGCACCTCTCCCATACTAGCCAAAAACATTCAGTACTTC	CASTSPILAKNIQYF
NA	NA	TRBV25-1	TRBJ2-5	TGTGCCAGCAGTGCGACGGAGACCCAGACCCAGTACTTC	CASSATETQTQYF
once	NA	TRBV30	TRBJ2-3	TGTGCCTGGAGCCAAGGGGTAGTTTCACCCCTCCCGCAGTATTTT	CAWSQGVVSPLPQYF
NA	NA	TRBV7-9	TRBJ1-1	TGTGCCAGCAGCCCCGGAGCCCTTGGGGCTTTCTTT	CASSPGALGAFF
NA	NA	TRBV27	TRBJ1-2	TGTGCCAGCAGGGGCTGGTCTGGGGGCTTTGGTAGTGGCTACACCTTC	CASRGWSGGFGSGYTF
NA	NA	TRBV30	TRBJ1-6	TGTGCCTGGAGTCCCCCCCCAGGAAAAAAACCCCTCCACTTT	CAWSPPPGKKPLHF
NA	TRBD1	TRBV5-1	TRBJ2-5	TGCGCCAGCAGCTTGGTAGGGGGCAGGGAGACCCAGTACTTC	CASSLVGGRETQYF
NA	NA	TRBV5-1	TRBJ2-3	TGCGCCAGCAGCTTGGCGACTACCACAGATACGCAGTATTTT	CASSLATTTDTQYF
few	NA	TRBV6-1	TRBJ2-7	TGTGCCAGCACAAGGAGCTCCTACGAGCAGTACTTC	CASTRSSYEQYF
NA	NA	TRBV7-9	TRBJ1-3	TGTGCCAGCAGCTTAGTCGTGACAGACCTTCTAAGCTCTGGAAACACCATATATTTT	CASSLVVTDLLSSGNTIYF